The entry below describes one T cell receptor (beta chain). The antigen remains unidentified. These data come from a study of T cell responses to AZD1222 COVID-19 vaccine. Whole-study findings and limits: Baseline serostatus was positive in only a handful of AZD1222 recipients. The donor cohort was predominantly white British with a female majority, and clonal diversity may have been underestimated. The repertoires were collected only after the peak T cell response. Reportedly, nearly half of unique spike TCRs recognized epitopes outside B.1.351/B.1.1.7 mutations.

Sequencing used immunoSEQ multiplex PCR; TCRdb keeps in-frame clones, though not all of them. Of 85,000 to 130,000 clones in the sample, approximately 90% were seen once. The sample was peripheral blood, taken on day 0 of AZD1222 vaccination. This TCR was sampled from an adult in good health.

Here the CDR3 reads CASSGTGAAYEQYF. CDR3 nucleotides: TGTGCCAGCAGCGGGACAGGGGCGGCCTACGAGCAGTACTTC. The V call is TRBV7-2, the J call TRBJ2-7, with 10 bases aligning to TRBD1. The V segment lost 5 bases and the J segment 2 bases; nucleotides outside the gene matches: 3. CDR3 length: 14 residues. Germline V lookup: CDR1 SGHTA, CDR2 FQGNSA.